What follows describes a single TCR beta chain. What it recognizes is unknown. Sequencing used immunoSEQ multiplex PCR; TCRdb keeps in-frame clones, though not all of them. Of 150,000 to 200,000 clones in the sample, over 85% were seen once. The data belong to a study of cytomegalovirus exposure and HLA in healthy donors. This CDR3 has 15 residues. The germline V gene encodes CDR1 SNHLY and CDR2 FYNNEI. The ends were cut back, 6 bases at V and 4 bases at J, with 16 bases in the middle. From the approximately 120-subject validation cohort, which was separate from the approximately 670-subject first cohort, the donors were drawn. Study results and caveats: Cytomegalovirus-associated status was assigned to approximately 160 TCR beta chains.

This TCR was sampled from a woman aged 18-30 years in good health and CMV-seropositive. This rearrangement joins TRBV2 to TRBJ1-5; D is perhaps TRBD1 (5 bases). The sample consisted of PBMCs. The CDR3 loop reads CASRAGLGRNQPQHF. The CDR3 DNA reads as TGTGCCAGCAGGGCGGGACTCGGGAGGAATCAGCCCCAGCATTTT.